This T cell receptor beta chain was sequenced in a study of a mutant IDH1 vaccine in newly diagnosed glioma (dated by TCRdb to about 2021). General notes on the study: In the chemotherapy-containing groups, vaccination started alongside temozolomide cycles, whereas in patients who had radiotherapy alone it started 4-6 weeks after radiotherapy. Prior to enrollment, patients had been given standard therapy consisting of radiotherapy alone, temozolomide alone, or radiochemotherapy with temozolomide, with the combination given to most patients. For exploratory analyses, under 30 treated patients had longitudinal TCRB deep sequencing done wherever samples were available. Of the 30 or so patients who were treated, around 62% were male and 37.5% were female, and the mean age was approximately 40 years. The week-35 safety follow-up was designated visit V12, and the week-47 end of study was designated visit V13. Peripheral blood was drawn at six visits: V03 (baseline), V05, V07, V10, V12 and V13.

The germline V gene provides CDR1 MNHNS and CDR2 SASEGT. A distance of 6 bases separates the germline ends of V and J, which lose 3 bases and 1 base respectively. From the cysteine up to the phenylalanine, the CDR3 has a length of 13 residues. This entry keeps only the CDR3 DNA: 39 bases, framed from base 1. Concerning this clone: The specificity of this receptor is unknown. Qualities for individual bases were not recorded, and no much larger clone is one base off.

Read against the paper, the sample's time point label means: week 35, safety follow-up. Each vaccine dose was 300 ug of a 20-mer mutant IDH1 peptide in Montanide, given subcutaneously with topical imiquimod. Across visits V03 through V10, patients got a total of eight vaccinations, given in weeks 1, 3, 5, 7, 11, 15, 19 and 23. Donors had newly diagnosed WHO grade 3 or 4 IDH1-mutant astrocytomas with loss of nuclear ATRX. The samples were drawn from NOA16, a multicentre, single-arm, open-label phase I trial in Germany that tested a mutant IDH1 peptide vaccine in humans for the first time. Genomic DNA for TCRB sequencing was isolated from EDTA blood with the DNeasy Blood and Tissue Kit. To prepare the library, the immunoSEQ multiplex PCR assay was applied. Rearranged TCR beta chain sequences were amplified using the hsTCRB Kit according to the manufacturer's protocol. Sequencing of TCRB libraries was carried out on an Illumina MiSeq. Turning to the authors' computational methods: Demultiplexing, trimming and gene mapping were performed with the kit vendor's proprietary platform. Not all clones reach the TCRdb copy of this immuneACCESS table, which keeps in-frame sequences only. Checked studies attribute under half of the gap to unresolved V genes and leave the rest unexplained. The V and J calls and the clone size are those of that table, but D and trimming were determined from the DNA. In this sample the table shows tens of thousands of clones, roughly 79% of which occur a single time. Roughly 5.2% of the sample comes from the top ten.

What the authors observed across the whole study: PBMC samples for TCRB deep sequencing were selected based on availability. Immune responses induced by the vaccine were seen in approximately 93% of patients across multiple MHC alleles. The authors stated that sample limitations prevented analyses of patient blood samples from being reproduced. No apparent relationship was observed between pseudoprogression and alterations in the top peripheral T cell clonotypes detected by TCRB sequencing.

The rearrangement combines TRBV6-1 with TRBJ1-1; the D gene lacks a confident call. This receptor was identified in a man aged 35-49 years with glioma. The sample in question was PBMCs, obtained from a glioma patient whose treatment included an IDH1 peptide vaccine. The CDR3 region reads CASSEEGNTEAFF. The DNA reads as follows: TGTGCCAGCAGTGAGGAGGGGAACACTGAAGCTTTCTTT.